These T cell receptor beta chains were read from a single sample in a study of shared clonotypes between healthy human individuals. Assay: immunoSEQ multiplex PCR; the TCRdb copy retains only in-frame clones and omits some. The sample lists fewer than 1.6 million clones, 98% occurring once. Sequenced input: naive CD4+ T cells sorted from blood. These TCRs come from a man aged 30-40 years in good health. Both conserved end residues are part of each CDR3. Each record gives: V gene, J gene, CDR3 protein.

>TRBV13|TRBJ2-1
CASSPSGTSGRAGEQFF
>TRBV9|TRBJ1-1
CASSPSTGGFTEAFF
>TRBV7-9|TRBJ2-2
CASSTLAGVTGELFF
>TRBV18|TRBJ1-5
CASSSGQGGQPQHF
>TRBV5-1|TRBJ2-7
CASSWKMMASGTGEQYF
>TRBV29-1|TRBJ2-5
CSVEDVGQGVLWETQYF
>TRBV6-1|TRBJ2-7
CASSESYRTSTYEQYF
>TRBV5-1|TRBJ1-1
CASSPGTARDTEAFF
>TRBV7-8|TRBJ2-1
CASSSRDRVYNEQFF
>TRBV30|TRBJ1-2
CAWMNGDTGGYTF
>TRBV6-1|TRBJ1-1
CASSGQTPLSTEAFF
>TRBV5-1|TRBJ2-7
CASSLAVGGSYEQYF
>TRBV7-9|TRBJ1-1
CASSLVLGGTEAFF
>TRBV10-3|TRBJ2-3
CAINPGAGDTQYF
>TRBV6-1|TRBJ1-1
CASSQGWNGAFF
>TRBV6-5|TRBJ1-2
CASSYDRQPNGYTF